The TCR beta chain described here comes from a study of blood T cells in healthy people across ages. Study outcomes and limitations: It was not known whether donors were CMV positive (a possible confounder of expanded clonotype changes). Correlation between TCR beta diversity and naive T cell percentage was strong.

Alongside a J-beta primer mix, a sample-barcoded 5' primer served in a second PCR lasting roughly 6 to 12 cycles. From the 5' RACE reads, TCRdb called clonotypes with MiXCR, one entry per CDR3 protein. Altogether under 1 million distinct CDR3 sequences are present, roughly 44% being singletons, with the ten largest covering about 19%. Every donor gave 8 to 10 milliliters of peripheral blood. This clonotype was counted many times. Its cognate antigen is unknown. The V gene lost 5 bases and the J gene lost 1 base, with 12 bases spanning the gap. Germline CDR1 is SGHRS and CDR2 is YFSETQ. This CDR3 is built from 14 residues.

This rearrangement joins TRBV5-1 to TRBJ1-1; D is undetermined. This receptor was taken from a man aged 55 to 70 in good health. Sequences were obtained from blood. CDR3 protein: CASRPDWANTEAFF. The DNA for the CDR3 is TGCGCCAGCAGACCCGATTGGGCGAACACTGAAGCTTTCTTT.